One and the same sample provided the 26 T cell receptor beta chains below, sequenced in a study of cytomegalovirus exposure and HLA in healthy donors. A multiplex PCR was run with 60 Vbeta primers and 13 Jbeta primers. The repertoire was sequenced with immunoSEQ multiplex PCR; TCRdb's copy has only in-frame clones and lacks some. The table lists some 150,000 clones, 79% of them singletons. The sample consisted of PBMCs. These receptors were obtained from a woman aged 50 to 60 in good health and CMV-seronegative.

This chain uses TRBV20-1 with TRBJ1-2; D not certain. Trimming took 6 bases from V and 4 from J, leaving 9 bases between them. CDR1 is DFQATT, CDR2 SNEGSKA, per germline (reference sequence). This CDR3 region has 11 residues. The CDR3 spells CSAIRLYGYTF. As DNA, the CDR3 is TGCAGTGCAATTAGACTCTATGGCTACACCTTC.

The chain uses TRBV7-2 and TRBJ1-4; D not certain. V was shortened by 5 bases and J by 3 bases, with 7 bases between the two germline ends. This CDR3 spans 13 amino acids. Germline V gene sequence: CDR1 SGHTA, CDR2 FQGNSA. The CDR3 DNA follows: TGTGCCAGCAGCCCATCAGCTAATGAAAAACTGTTTTTT. Translated: CASSPSANEKLFF.

The V and J genes are TRBV6-7 and TRBJ1-5; 9 bases are shared with TRBD1. TRBV6-7 is an open reading frame whose function is uncertain. The ends lost 0 bases at V and 5 bases at J; junction bases unmatched: 8. This CDR3 has 17 residues. The chain's CDR3 is CASSYSSRTGGDQPQHF. DNA of the CDR3: TGTGCCAGCAGTTACTCGTCCAGAACAGGGGGCGATCAGCCCCAGCATTTT.

This clone was detected once. The chain carries TRBV27 and TRBJ1-5; D is possibly TRBD1 (6 bases). The germline V gene has CDR1 MNHEY and CDR2 SMNVEV (reference sequence). The CDR3 is 16 amino acids. V lost 6 bases, J lost 4 bases, and 19 bases lay in between. The DNA of the CDR3 is TGTGCCAGCAGCACACGGGGGGCCCTATGGAATCAGCCCCAGCATTTT. It yields the protein CASSTRGALWNQPQHF.

This chain links TRBV27 with TRBJ1-2; 11 bases agree with TRBD1. CDR1 MNHEY and CDR2 SMNVEV come from the germline V gene (reference sequence). CDR3 size: 14 residues. V dropped 6 bases and J dropped 7; count of bases not matched to a gene: 7. CDR3 coding DNA: TGTGCCAGCAGCACTGGACAGGGGGCGTTTGGCTACACCTTC. Protein sequence: CASSTGQGAFGYTF.

The sample holds a few counts of this clone. This CDR3 is also generated by other DNA sequences in the sample. This chain connects TRBV10-3 to TRBJ2-5; 8 bases fit TRBD1. The CDR3 length is 13 residues. Germline V CDR1 and CDR2: ENHRY, SYGVKD. V gave up 6 bases and J gave up 4 bases; unmatched junction bases: 4. The CDR3 loop is CAISQGAGETQYF. Here the CDR3 DNA reads TGTGCCATCAGCCAGGGGGCGGGAGAGACCCAGTACTTC.

As DNA, the CDR3 is TGTGCCAGCAGTTTATTACGCACGGGGTATTTCTATGGCTACACCTTC. It yields the protein CASSLLRTGYFYGYTF. The gene calls are TRBV28 and TRBJ1-2; the D is unclear. Germline lookup yields CDR1 MDHEN and CDR2 SYDVKM. The CDR3 contains 16 residues. Trimming left V 1 base short and J 4 bases short, with 16 bases between.

V gene TRBV4-3 combines with J gene TRBJ1-3, with TRBD1 matching 10 bases. The length of the CDR3 is 16 residues. V lost 4 bases to trimming and J lost 2 bases; unmatched junction nucleotides: 5. Germline CDR1 reads LGHNA; CDR2 reads YSLEER. CDR3 nucleotides: TGCGCCAGCAGCCCCCAGGGGACAGGGGCTGGAAACACCATATATTTT. Amino acids: CASSPQGTGAGNTIYF.

This chain connects TRBV28 to TRBJ2-3; maybe TRBD1 (6 bases). Trimming shortened V by 4 bases and J by 2 bases, and 22 bases separated the two germline ends. CDR1 and CDR2 from the germline V gene are MDHEN and SYDVKM. The CDR3 has 18 residues. The CDR3 loop reads CASSSSFDYRVPTDTQYF. As DNA, the CDR3 is TGTGCCAGCAGTTCCTCGTTTGATTACAGGGTCCCCACAGATACGCAGTATTTT.

The genes are TRBV19 and TRBJ2-4, with 15 bases identical to TRBD2. CDR1 is LNHDA and CDR2 is SQIVND in the germline V gene (reference sequence). The CDR3 contains 21 residues. Trimming at V came to 1 base and at J to 1 base, leaving 11 bases not matched to a gene. DNA of the CDR3: TGTGCCAGTAGTATAGGGGTGTCCTGGACTAGCGGGAGGGGGGCCAAAAACATTCAGTACTTC. As protein: CASSIGVSWTSGRGAKNIQYF. Drawing the rest from reference TRBV19 and TRBJ2-4, the complete variable domain is DGGITQSPKYLFRKEGQNVTLSCEQNLNHDAMYWYRQDPGQGLRLIYYSQIVNDFQKGDIAEGYSVSREKKESFPLTVTSAQKNPTAFYLCASSIGVSWTSGRGAKNIQYFGAGTRLSVL.

This clone turned up a few times. The chain links TRBV6-5 to TRBJ2-3; TRBD2 might be the D (6 bases). V lost 4 bases and J lost 2, with 16 bases in between. Germline values: CDR1 MNHEY, CDR2 SVGAGI. The CDR3 runs 16 residues. In nucleotides, the CDR3 is TGTGCCAGCAGTTCCCTTAGGAGCGGGCCCACAGATACGCAGTATTTT. Translated: CASSSLRSGPTDTQYF.

A few counts support this clone. The chain carries TRBV7-8 and TRBJ1-4; D unclear. The CDR3 is 14 residues long. The germline V gene encodes CDR1 SGHVS and CDR2 FQNEAQ. V gave up 0 bases and J gave up 7 bases, with 9 bases separating them. The CDR3, as DNA: TGTGCCAGCAGCTTAGCATACGGAGGTGAAAAACTGTTTTTT. It codes for CASSLAYGGEKLFF.

The rearrangement links TRBV20-1 to TRBJ2-7, with D unresolved. CDR1 is DFQATT and CDR2 is SNEGSKA in the germline V gene (reference sequence). The V gene lost 0 bases and the J gene lost 5 bases, with 2 bases spanning the gap. The CDR3 is made up of 10 amino acids. CDR3 protein: CSARDNEQYF. The CDR3 bases are TGCAGTGCTAGAGATAACGAGCAGTACTTC.

This chain joins TRBV19 and TRBJ2-1; TRBD1 agrees at 9 bases. J was trimmed by 5 bases and V by 3 bases; bases with no gene match: 5. Per germline, CDR1 LNHDA and CDR2 SQIVND (reference sequence). The CDR3 consists of 15 residues. CDR3 in DNA: TGTGCCAGTAGTATGGACAGGGGTATAAACAATGAGCAGTTCTTC. Its translation is CASSMDRGINNEQFF. The variable domain in full, completed from reference TRBV19 and TRBJ2-1, reads DGGITQSPKYLFRKEGQNVTLSCEQNLNHDAMYWYRQDPGQGLRLIYYSQIVNDFQKGDIAEGYSVSREKKESFPLTVTSAQKNPTAFYLCASSMDRGINNEQFFGPGTRLTVL.

V is TRBV15 and J is TRBJ1-1, with 8 bases that match TRBD1. The CDR3 contains 15 residues. The germline V gene encodes CDR1 LNHNV and CDR2 YYDKDF (reference sequence). The V segment lost 3 bases and the J segment 1 base; nucleotides outside the gene matches: 4. Written as DNA, the CDR3 is TGTGCCACCAGCAGCCGACAGGGGTCGAACACTGAAGCTTTCTTT. It encodes CATSSRQGSNTEAFF. The whole variable domain, remainder taken from reference TRBV15 and TRBJ1-1, is DAMVIQNPRYQVTQFGKPVTLSCSQTLNHNVMYWYQQKSSQAPKLLFHYYDKDFNNEADTPDNFQSRRPNTSFCFLDIRSPGLGDTAMYLCATSSRQGSNTEAFFGQGTRLTVV.

The chain carries TRBV7-2 and TRBJ1-1; 9 bases are shared with TRBD1. Germline CDR1 SGHTA, CDR2 FQGNSA. Losses at the gene ends were 2 bases for V and 1 base for J; bases not matched to a gene: 8. This CDR3 comprises 17 residues. CDR3 amino acids: CASSLPTGGRKNTEAFF. CDR3 coding DNA: TGTGCCAGCAGCTTACCGACAGGGGGTAGGAAGAACACTGAAGCTTTCTTT.

The chain uses TRBV7-2 and TRBJ2-3; D might be TRBD2 (6 bases). Trimming left V 5 bases short and J 6 bases short, with 9 bases between. This CDR3 is built from 12 residues. The germline V gene encodes CDR1 SGHTA and CDR2 FQGNSA. CDR3 loop: CASSHGGDTQYF. CDR3 DNA sequence: TGTGCCAGCAGCCATGGGGGGGATACGCAGTATTTT.

V is TRBV4-3 and J is TRBJ1-4; D unresolved. V was trimmed by 0 bases and J by 7 bases, leaving 12 bases between them. The CDR3 has 15 amino acids. Germline loops: CDR1 LGHNA, CDR2 YSLEER. CDR3: CASSQDWARSEKLFF. CDR3 DNA: TGCGCCAGCAGCCAAGATTGGGCACGTAGTGAAAAACTGTTTTTT.

The genes are TRBV30 and TRBJ2-2; TRBD1 aligns across 10 bases. The CDR3 contains 15 residues. V was pared by 6 bases and J by 4 bases, with 8 bases of the junction left unmatched. Germline assignment: CDR1 GTSNPN and CDR2 SVGIG (reference sequence). The CDR3 DNA follows: TGTGCCTGTACCCCCGGGACAGGGGTCACCGGGGAGCTGTTTTTT. It translates to CACTPGTGVTGELFF.

This rearrangement joins TRBV28 to TRBJ2-7; a weak D match, TRBD2 (5 bases). V gave up 7 bases and J gave up 1 base, with 14 bases separating them. The CDR3 contains 14 residues. Per germline, CDR1 MDHEN and CDR2 SYDVKM. CDR3 residues: CASTSPGRSYEQYF. DNA for the CDR3: TGTGCCAGCACCTCACCGGGGAGATCCTACGAGCAGTACTTC.

V gene TRBV19 combines with J gene TRBJ2-1, with TRBD2 matching 11 bases. Trimming took 4 bases from V and 4 from J; bases not matched to a gene: 3. The CDR3 runs 15 residues. Germline loops: CDR1 LNHDA, CDR2 SQIVND (reference sequence). CDR3 residues: CASSKLAGVYNEQFF. The CDR3 nucleotides are TGTGCCAGTAGTAAACTAGCGGGGGTGTACAATGAGCAGTTCTTC.

The chain has TRBV5-6 and TRBJ1-1; tentatively, D is TRBD1 (5 bases). Trimming left V 4 bases short and J 4 bases short, with 17 bases between. This CDR3 has 15 residues. Germline loops: CDR1 SGHDT, CDR2 YYEEEE. CDR3 coding DNA: TGTGCCAGCAGCCCCCGGGCGGGACGCGTCACTGAAGCTTTCTTT. Translating gives CASSPRAGRVTEAFF.

J is TRBJ2-2 and V is TRBV6-5; 7 bases are a match to TRBD2. V trimming: 6 bases; J trimming: 3 bases; junction bases outside the gene matches: 7. CDR1 and CDR2 from the germline V gene are MNHEY and SVGAGI. The CDR3 sequence is 15 residues long. CDR3 in amino acids: CASRFARGDTGELFF. The CDR3 DNA is TGTGCCAGCAGATTCGCCCGGGGGGACACCGGGGAGCTGTTTTTT.

V and J are TRBV12-5 and TRBJ1-2; 9 nucleotides align to TRBD1. Per the germline V gene, CDR1 is LGHNT and CDR2 is FRNRAP. The CDR3 covers 13 residues. J lost 7 bases, V lost 4 bases, and 4 bases had no gene match. The chain's CDR3 is CASGSGTGFGYTF. DNA for the CDR3: TGTGCTAGTGGTTCCGGGACAGGGTTTGGCTACACCTTC.

V and J are TRBV10-3 and TRBJ2-1, with TRBD2 matching over 11 bases. CDR3 length: 17 residues. Losses at the gene ends were 5 bases for V and 0 bases for J; bases not matched to a gene: 6. CDR1 is ENHRY, CDR2 SYGVKD, per germline. For the CDR3, the DNA is TGTGCCATCAGTAAGACTAGCGGGGATAGCTCCTACAATGAGCAGTTCTTC. Protein: CAISKTSGDSSYNEQFF.

This clone was observed a handful of times. This chain uses TRBV6-6 with TRBJ1-2, with D perhaps matching TRBD1 (5 bases). Germline-derived CDR1 and CDR2 are MNHNY and SVGAGI (reference sequence). The V and J ends lost 6 bases and 3 bases respectively, with 5 bases between them. This CDR3 comprises 11 residues. The CDR3 region is CASRQDYGYTF. The CDR3, as DNA: TGTGCCAGCAGACAGGACTATGGCTACACCTTC.